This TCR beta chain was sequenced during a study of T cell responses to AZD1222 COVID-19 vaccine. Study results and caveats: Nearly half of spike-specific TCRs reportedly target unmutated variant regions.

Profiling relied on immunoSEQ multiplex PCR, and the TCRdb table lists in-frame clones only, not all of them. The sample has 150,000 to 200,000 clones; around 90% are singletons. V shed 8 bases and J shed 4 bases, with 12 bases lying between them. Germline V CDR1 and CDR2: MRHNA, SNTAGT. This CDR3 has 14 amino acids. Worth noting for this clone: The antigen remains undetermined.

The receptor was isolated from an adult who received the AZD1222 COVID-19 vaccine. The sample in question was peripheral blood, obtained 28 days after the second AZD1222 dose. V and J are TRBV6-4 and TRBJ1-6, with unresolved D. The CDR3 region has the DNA TGTGCCAGCGCGGCGGCAGCGTATAATTCACCCCTCCACTTT. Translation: CASAAAAYNSPLHF.